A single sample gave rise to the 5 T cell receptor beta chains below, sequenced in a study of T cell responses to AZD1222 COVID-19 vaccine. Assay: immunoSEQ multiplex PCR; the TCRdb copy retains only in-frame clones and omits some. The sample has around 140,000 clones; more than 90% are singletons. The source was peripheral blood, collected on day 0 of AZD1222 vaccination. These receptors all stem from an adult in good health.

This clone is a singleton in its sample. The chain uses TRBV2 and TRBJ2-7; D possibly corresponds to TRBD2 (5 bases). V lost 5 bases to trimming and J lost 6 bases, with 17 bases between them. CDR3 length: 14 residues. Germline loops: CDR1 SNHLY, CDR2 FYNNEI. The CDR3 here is CASSTLGEFGEQYF. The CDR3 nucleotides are TGTGCCAGCAGTACACTAGGTGAATTCGGCGAGCAGTACTTC.

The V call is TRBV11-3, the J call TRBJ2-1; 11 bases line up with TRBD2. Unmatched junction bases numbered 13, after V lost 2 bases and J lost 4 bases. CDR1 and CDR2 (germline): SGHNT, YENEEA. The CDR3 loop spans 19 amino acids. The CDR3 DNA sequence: TGTGCCAGCAGCTTACAGGGGTATGGCGTAGCGGGAGGGTACAATGAGCAGTTCTTC. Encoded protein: CASSLQGYGVAGGYNEQFF.

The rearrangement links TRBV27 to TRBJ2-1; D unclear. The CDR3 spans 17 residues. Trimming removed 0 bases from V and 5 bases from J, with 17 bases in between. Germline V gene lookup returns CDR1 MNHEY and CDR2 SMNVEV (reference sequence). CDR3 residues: CASSLSPTLRRNNEQFF. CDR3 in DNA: TGTGCCAGCAGTTTATCGCCGACCCTACGCCGCAACAATGAGCAGTTCTTC.

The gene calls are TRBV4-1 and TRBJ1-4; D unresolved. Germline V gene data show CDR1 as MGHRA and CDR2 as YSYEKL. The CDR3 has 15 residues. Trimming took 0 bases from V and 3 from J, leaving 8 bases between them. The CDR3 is CASSQDGRPNEKLFF. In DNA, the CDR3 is TGCGCCAGCAGCCAAGATGGACGGCCTAATGAAAAACTGTTTTTT.

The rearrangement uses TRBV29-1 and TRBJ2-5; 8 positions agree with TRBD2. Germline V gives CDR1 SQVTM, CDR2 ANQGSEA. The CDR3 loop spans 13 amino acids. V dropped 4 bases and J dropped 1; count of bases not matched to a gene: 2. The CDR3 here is CSVGGGLQETQYF. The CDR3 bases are TGCAGCGTTGGCGGGGGGCTCCAAGAGACCCAGTACTTC. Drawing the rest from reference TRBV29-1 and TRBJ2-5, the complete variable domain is SAVISQKPSRDICQRGTSLTIQCQVDSQVTMMFWYRQQPGQSLTLIATANQGSEATYESGFVIDKFPISRPNLTFSTLTVSNMSPEDSSIYLCSVGGGLQETQYFGPGTRLLVL.